The T cell receptor (beta chain) described here comes from a study of human T cells and chemical hapten exposure. In germline, CDR1 is DFQATT, CDR2 SNEGSKA (reference sequence). The CDR3 loop spans 13 amino acids. The V segment lost 6 bases and the J segment 3 bases; nucleotides outside the gene matches: 6. Time point described: patch test 1, 2 weeks after DPC sensitization. Treatment indicated: therapeutic diphenylcyclopropenone sensitization with weekly scalp DPC. TCRdb independently ran MiXCR on the RACE reads; one entry per CDR3 protein. The data contain around 380,000 distinct CDR3 sequences, around 4.8% of them singletons.

This chain uses TRBV20-1 with TRBJ2-7, with TRBD1 identical over 9 bases. This TCR derives from a woman aged 45-65 years with alopecia areata. Some clones in this sample may be carry-over from other donors' samples. Specimen: whole blood, collected in connection with sensitization to the hapten diphenylcyclopropenone (DPC). This CDR3 reads CSARPGQGYEQYF. The CDR3 coding sequence is TGCAGTGCCCGCCCGGGACAGGGCTACGAGCAGTACTTC.